This entry lists 6 T cell receptor beta chains sequenced from one sample in a study of T cells in women clearing cervical HPV infection. Produced via immunoSEQ multiplex PCR; TCRdb's table is partial and in-frame only. Here the sample table reports 25,000 to 30,000 clones. The sequenced sample consisted of blood buffy coat. These receptors were collected from a woman aged 18 to 75 with a cervical HPV16 infection that either progressed to CIN3+ or cleared (not recorded which).

CDR3 DNA, as far as it was read: TGTGCCAGCAGCTCGGGACTAGCGAGGCCAGATACG. This gives the protein CASSSGLARPDT. The CDR3 in its entirety is CASSSGLARPDTQYF. The chain employs TRBV5-5 and TRBJ2-3; the match to TRBD2 covers 10 bases. Sequencing ends 3 residues short of the CDR3 end; the germline J gene provides the rest. V shed 3 bases, J shed 4 bases, and the junction held 5 bases outside the gene matches. The CDR3 is made up of 15 amino acids. Germline lookup yields CDR1 SGHKS and CDR2 YYEKEE (reference sequence).

Worth noting for this clone: The read gets to within 3 residues of the CDR3 end, and the germline J gene fills in the rest. The gene calls are TRBV20-1 and TRBJ2-2; 7 bases line up with TRBD2. The V segment lost 0 bases and the J segment 4 bases; nucleotides outside the gene matches: 11. Germline V gene lookup returns CDR1 DFQATT and CDR2 SNEGSKA (reference sequence). The CDR3 is 17 residues long. The CDR3 spells CSARDWRVAGVTGELFF. CDR3 bases read: TGCAGTGCTAGAGATTGGAGGGTCGCGGGAGTCACCGGGGAG.

As to this clone: The CDR3 end is not reached by the read, which stops 3 residues before it; the germline J gene fills it in. V usage is TRBV19 and J usage is TRBJ2-2, with TRBD2 identical over 7 bases. The CDR3 is 13 amino acids. Germline values: CDR1 LNHDA, CDR2 SQIVND (reference sequence). CDR3 bases read: TGTGCCAGCCTGGGGGGGGTTAATGAAAAG. Its protein product is CASLGGVNEK. The full CDR3 reads CASLGGVNEKLFF.

With regard to this clone: The read falls 3 residues short of the CDR3 end, and the missing part is taken from the germline J gene. The V gene is TRBV6-1, the J gene TRBJ2-7, with a tentative D call TRBD1 (6 bases). The CDR3 is 15 amino acids. Germline values: CDR1 MNHNS, CDR2 SASEGT. Trimming removed 4 bases at V and 6 bases at J, with 19 bases between. Incomplete CDR3 DNA: TGTGCCAGCAGTGTTCGGGGCCCAATGGGGGCCGAG. Protein product: CASSVRGPMGAE. The whole CDR3 region reads CASSVRGPMGAEQYF.

With regard to this clone: Coverage ceases 3 residues before the CDR3 finishes, and the germline J gene fills in the end. The chain carries TRBV7-2 and TRBJ2-7; 10 positions agree with TRBD2. The germline V gene has CDR1 SGHTA and CDR2 FQGNSA. This CDR3 has 14 amino acids. V lost 3 bases and J lost 5; bases outside the gene matches: 4. The sequenced part of the CDR3 DNA is TGTGCCAGCAGCTTTTTAACTAGCGGGAACGAG. Protein sequence: CASSFLTSGNE. The entire CDR3 protein is CASSFLTSGNEQYF.

A word on this clone: Coverage ceases 3 residues before the CDR3 finishes, and the germline J gene fills in the end. J is TRBJ2-5 and V is TRBV5-1; TRBD1 might be the D (6 bases). Trimming took off 7 bases at V and 4 bases at J, with 17 bases between the two ends. CDR1 SGHRS and CDR2 YFSETQ come from the germline V gene. The CDR3 consists of 14 residues. Incomplete CDR3 DNA: TGCGCCAGCCAGACCGGCACAGGGCCAGAGACC. Its translation is CASQTGTGPET. From start to end, the CDR3 is CASQTGTGPETQYF.